The clone carrying this TCR beta chain showed up just a few times. This CDR3 has 13 amino acids. CDR1 is SGHNT and CDR2 is YYREEE in the germline V gene (reference sequence). Trimming took off 3 bases at V and 1 base at J, with 6 bases between the two ends. This sample stems from a study of PD-1 blockade in classical Hodgkin lymphoma. The patients all showed relapse after autologous stem cell transplantation, while their brentuximab vedotin exposure varied. Produced via immunoSEQ multiplex PCR; TCRdb's table is partial and in-frame only. The sample has 25,000 to 35,000 clones; around 71% are singletons.

The sequencing here drew on peripheral blood mononuclear cells (PBMCs), taken before the second cycle of nivolumab. The rearrangement joins TRBV5-4 to TRBJ2-3; D perhaps matches TRBD1 (5 bases). The clonotype was recovered from a human donor with classical Hodgkin lymphoma. CDR3 nucleotides: TGTGCCAGCAGCTACAGGCGCACAGATACGCAGTATTTT. This translates into CASSYRRTDTQYF. Full variable domain (outside the CDR3, taken from reference TRBV5-4 and TRBJ2-3): ETGVTQSPTHLIKTRGQQVTLRCSSQSGHNTVSWYQQALGQGPQFIFQYYREEENGRGNFPPRFSGLQFPNYSSELNVNALELDDSALYLCASSYRRTDTQYFGPGTRLTVL.